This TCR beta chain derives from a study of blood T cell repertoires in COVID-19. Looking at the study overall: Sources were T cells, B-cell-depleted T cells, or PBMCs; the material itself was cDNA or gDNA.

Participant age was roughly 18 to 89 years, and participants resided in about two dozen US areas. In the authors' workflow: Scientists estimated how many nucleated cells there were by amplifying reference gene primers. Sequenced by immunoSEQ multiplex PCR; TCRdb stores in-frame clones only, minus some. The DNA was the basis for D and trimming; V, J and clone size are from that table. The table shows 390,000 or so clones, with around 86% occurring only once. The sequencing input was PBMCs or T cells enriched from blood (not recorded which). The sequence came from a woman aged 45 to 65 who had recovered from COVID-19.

The CDR3 nucleotides are TGTGCCAGCAGCTTAGGCGGGCTAGGGAACGAGCAGTACTTC. It specifies CASSLGGLGNEQYF. The rearrangement uses TRBV11-3 and TRBJ2-7; D may be TRBD2 (5 bases). Trimming took off 1 base at V and 5 bases at J, with 12 bases between the two ends. Germline assignment: CDR1 SGHNT and CDR2 YENEEA. The CDR3 spans 14 residues.